This T cell receptor (beta chain) originates from a study of blood T cell repertoires in COVID-19. Background on the study: Samples taken during acute and convalescent COVID-19 were collected in the United States, Italy and Spain. T cells, B-cell-depleted T cells, or PBMCs supplied cDNA or gDNA.

Original data processing: From reference gene primer amplification, estimates of nucleated cell counts were derived. Profiled with immunoSEQ multiplex PCR; TCRdb holds only in-frame clones, not every one. V and J calls and clone size are those listed in that table; D and trimming were worked out from the DNA. The table records fewer than 250,000 clones, more than 80% of them present only once. The CDR3 spans 15 residues. Trimming removed 0 bases from V and 0 bases from J, with 11 bases in between. From germline, CDR1 is SQVTM and CDR2 ANQGSEA. The V gene is TRBV29-1, the J gene TRBJ1-1; D unclear. Source material: peripheral blood. The receptor was derived from a human donor in a cohort sampled during active COVID-19. CDR3 nucleotide sequence: TGCAGCGTTGAAGATAGTCCGGGGATGAACACTGAAGCTTTCTTT. It encodes CSVEDSPGMNTEAFF.